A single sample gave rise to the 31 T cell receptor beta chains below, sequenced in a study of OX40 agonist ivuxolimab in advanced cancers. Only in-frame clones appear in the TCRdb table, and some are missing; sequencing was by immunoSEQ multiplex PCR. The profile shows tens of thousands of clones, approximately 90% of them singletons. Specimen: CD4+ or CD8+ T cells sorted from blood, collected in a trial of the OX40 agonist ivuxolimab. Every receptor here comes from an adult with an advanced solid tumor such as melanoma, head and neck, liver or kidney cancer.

The CDR3 sequence: CASSLGTDGEQFF. CDR3 coding DNA: TGTGCCAGCAGCTTAGGGACGGACGGTGAGCAGTTCTTC. The chain links TRBV7-8 to TRBJ2-1; no firm D call. The CDR3 is made up of 13 amino acids. Germline V gives CDR1 SGHVS, CDR2 FQNEAQ. V was clipped by 1 base and J by 9 bases, with 10 bases between them. The whole variable domain, filled in from reference TRBV7-8 and TRBJ2-1, reads GAGVSQSPRYKVAKRGQDVALRCDPISGHVSLFWYQQALGQGPEFLTYFQNEAQLDKSGLPSDRFFAERPEGSVSTLKIQRTQQEDSAVYLCASSLGTDGEQFFGPGTRLTVL.

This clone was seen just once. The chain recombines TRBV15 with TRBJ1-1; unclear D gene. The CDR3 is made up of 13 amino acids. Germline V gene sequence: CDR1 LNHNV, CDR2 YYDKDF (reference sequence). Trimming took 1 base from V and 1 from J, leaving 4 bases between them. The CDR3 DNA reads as TGTGCCACCAGCAGAGTGGGGAACACTGAAGCTTTCTTT. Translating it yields CATSRVGNTEAFF.

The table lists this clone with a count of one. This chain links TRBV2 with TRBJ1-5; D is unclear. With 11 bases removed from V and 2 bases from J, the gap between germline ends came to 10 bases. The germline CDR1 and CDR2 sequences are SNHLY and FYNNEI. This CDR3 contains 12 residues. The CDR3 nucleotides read TGTGCCGGATCCGGGCGCAATCAGCCCCAGCATTTT. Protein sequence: CAGSGRNQPQHF. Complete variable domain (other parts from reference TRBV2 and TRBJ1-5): EPEVTQTPSHQVTQMGQEVILRCVPISNHLYFYWYRQILGQKVEFLVSFYNNEISEKSEIFDDQFSVERPDGSNFTLKIRSTKLEDSAMYFCAGSGRNQPQHFGDGTRLSIL.

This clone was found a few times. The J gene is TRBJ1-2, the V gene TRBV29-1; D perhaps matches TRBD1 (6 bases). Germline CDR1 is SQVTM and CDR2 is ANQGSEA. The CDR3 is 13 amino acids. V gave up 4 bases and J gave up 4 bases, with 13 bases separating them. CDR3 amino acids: CSVGDGGFYGYTF. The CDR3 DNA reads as TGCAGCGTTGGGGATGGGGGCTTCTATGGCTACACCTTC.

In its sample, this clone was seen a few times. DNA for the CDR3: TGTGCCAGCAGGGACAGCCGCGACGAGCAGTACTTC. This encodes CASRDSRDEQYF. The chain is built from TRBV28 and TRBJ2-7; maybe TRBD1 (6 bases). V lost 6 bases and J 5 bases, leaving 11 bases between the germline ends. Germline CDR1 MDHEN, CDR2 SYDVKM. This CDR3 has 12 amino acids.

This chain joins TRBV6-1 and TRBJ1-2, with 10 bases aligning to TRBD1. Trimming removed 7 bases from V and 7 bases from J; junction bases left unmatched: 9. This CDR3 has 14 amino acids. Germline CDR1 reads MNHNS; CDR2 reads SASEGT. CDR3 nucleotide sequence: TGTGCCAGCACCCGACTCGGGACAGGGGCTGGCTACACCTTC. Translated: CASTRLGTGAGYTF.

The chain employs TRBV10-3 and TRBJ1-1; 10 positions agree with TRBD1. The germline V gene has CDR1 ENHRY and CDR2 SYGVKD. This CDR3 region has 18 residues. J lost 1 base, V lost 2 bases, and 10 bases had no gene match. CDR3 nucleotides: TGTGCCATCAGTGAGGCCGGGACAGGGGCTGTGTGGAACACTGAAGCTTTCTTT. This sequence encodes CAISEAGTGAVWNTEAFF.

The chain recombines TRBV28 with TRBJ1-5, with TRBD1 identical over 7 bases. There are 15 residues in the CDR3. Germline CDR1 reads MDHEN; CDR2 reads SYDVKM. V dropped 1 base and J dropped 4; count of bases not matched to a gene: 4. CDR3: CASSLYPRGNQPQHF. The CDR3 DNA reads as TGTGCCAGCAGTTTATATCCCAGGGGGAATCAGCCCCAGCATTTT.

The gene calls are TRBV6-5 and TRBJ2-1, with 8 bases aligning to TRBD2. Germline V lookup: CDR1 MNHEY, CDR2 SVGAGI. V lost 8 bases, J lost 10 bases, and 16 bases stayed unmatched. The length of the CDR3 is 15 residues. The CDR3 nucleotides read TGTGCCAGCCGCGACCCCGGGACTAGGGTGGGGGAGCAGTTCTTC. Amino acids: CASRDPGTRVGEQFF.

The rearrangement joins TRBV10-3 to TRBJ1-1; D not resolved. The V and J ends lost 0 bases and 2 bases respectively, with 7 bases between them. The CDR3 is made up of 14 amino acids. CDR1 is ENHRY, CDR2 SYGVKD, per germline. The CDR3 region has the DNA TGTGCCATCAGTGAGTCAGGCCGAAACACTGAAGCTTTCTTT. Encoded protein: CAISESGRNTEAFF.

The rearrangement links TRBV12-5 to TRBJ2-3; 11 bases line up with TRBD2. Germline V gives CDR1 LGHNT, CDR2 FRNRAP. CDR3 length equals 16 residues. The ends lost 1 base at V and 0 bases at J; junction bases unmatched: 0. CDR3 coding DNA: TGTGCTAGTGGTTTGGGACTAGCGGGAAGCACAGATACGCAGTATTTT. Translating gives CASGLGLAGSTDTQYF.

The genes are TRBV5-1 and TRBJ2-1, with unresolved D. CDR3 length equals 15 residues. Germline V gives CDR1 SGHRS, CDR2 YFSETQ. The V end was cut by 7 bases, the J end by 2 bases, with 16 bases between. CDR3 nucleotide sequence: TGCGCCAGCGGGGTAGACTTAGCTGCCTACAATGAGCAGTTCTTC. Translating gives CASGVDLAAYNEQFF.

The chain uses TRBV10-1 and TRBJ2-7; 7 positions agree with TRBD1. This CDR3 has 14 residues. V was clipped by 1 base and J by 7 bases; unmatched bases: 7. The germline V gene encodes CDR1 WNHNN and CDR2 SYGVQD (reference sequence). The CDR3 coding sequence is TGCGCCAGCAGTGAGTGGGGATCGGACAGGGAGCAGTACTTC. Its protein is CASSEWGSDREQYF.

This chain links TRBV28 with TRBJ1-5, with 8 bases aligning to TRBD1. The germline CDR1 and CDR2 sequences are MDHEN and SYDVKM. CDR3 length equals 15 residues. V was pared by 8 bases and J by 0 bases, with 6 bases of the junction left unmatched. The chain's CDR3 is CASQTGQASNQPQHF. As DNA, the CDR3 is TGTGCCAGCCAAACGGGACAGGCTAGCAATCAGCCCCAGCATTTT.

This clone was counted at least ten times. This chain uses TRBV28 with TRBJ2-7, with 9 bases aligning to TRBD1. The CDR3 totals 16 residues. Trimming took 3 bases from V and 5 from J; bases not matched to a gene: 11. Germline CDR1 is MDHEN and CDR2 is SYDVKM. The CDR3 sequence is CASSFVGQGWGDEQYF. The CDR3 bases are TGTGCCAGCAGTTTTGTTGGACAGGGGTGGGGGGACGAGCAGTACTTC.

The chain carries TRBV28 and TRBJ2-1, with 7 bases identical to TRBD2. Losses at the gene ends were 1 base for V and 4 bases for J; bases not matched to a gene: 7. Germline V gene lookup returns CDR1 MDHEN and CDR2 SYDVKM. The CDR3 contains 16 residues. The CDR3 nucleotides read TGTGCCAGCAGTTTATCAACGGGAGGAAGGTACAATGAGCAGTTCTTC. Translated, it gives CASSLSTGGRYNEQFF.

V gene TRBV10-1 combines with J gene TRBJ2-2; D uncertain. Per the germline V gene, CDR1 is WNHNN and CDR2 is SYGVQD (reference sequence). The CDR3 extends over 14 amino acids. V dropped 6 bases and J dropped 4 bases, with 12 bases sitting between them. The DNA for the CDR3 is TGCGCCAGCAGCCAGGACCGTATCACCGGGGAGCTGTTTTTT. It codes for CASSQDRITGELFF.

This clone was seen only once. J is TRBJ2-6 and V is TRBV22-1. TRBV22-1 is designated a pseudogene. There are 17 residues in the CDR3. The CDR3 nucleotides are TGTCCTGGGAGGCCTGCTCGCGAACAAAGTCGGGCCAACGTCCTGACTTTC. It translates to CPGRPAREQSRANVLTF.

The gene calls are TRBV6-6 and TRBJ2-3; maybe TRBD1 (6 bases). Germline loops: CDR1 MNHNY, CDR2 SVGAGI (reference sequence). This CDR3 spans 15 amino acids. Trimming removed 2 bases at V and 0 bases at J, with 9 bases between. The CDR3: CASSYGRGSTDTQYF. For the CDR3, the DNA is TGTGCCAGCAGTTACGGCAGGGGCAGCACAGATACGCAGTATTTT.

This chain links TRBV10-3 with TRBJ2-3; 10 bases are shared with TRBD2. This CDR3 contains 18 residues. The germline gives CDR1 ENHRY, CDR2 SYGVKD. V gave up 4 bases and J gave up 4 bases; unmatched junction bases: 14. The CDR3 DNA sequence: TGTGCCATCAGTGCGACTAATCCGGGACTAGCGAGACCAGATACGCAGTATTTT. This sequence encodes CAISATNPGLARPDTQYF.

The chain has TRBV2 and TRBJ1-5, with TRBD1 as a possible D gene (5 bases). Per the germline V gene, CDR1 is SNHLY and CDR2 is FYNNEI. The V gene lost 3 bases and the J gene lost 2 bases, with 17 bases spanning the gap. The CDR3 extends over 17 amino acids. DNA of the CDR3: TGTGCCAGCAGTGAGGTATTGGGAGGGGAGGGCAATCAGCCCCAGCATTTT. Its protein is CASSEVLGGEGNQPQHF.

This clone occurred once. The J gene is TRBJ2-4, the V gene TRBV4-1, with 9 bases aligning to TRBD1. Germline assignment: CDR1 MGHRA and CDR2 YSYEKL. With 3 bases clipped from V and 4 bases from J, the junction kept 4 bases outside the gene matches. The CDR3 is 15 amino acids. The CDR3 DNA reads TGCGCCAGCAGCCACCCCGGGACAGGGAAAAACATTCAGTACTTC. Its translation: CASSHPGTGKNIQYF.

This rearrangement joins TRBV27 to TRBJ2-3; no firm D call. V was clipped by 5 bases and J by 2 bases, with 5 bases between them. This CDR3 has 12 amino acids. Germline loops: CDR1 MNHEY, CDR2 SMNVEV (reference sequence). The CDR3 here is CASSGDTDTQYF. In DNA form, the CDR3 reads TGTGCCAGCAGTGGAGACACAGATACGCAGTATTTT.

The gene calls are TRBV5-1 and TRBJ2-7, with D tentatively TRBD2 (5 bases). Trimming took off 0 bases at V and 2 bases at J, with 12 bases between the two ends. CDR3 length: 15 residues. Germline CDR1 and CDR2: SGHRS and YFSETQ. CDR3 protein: CASSLESRATYEQYF. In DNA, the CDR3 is TGCGCCAGCAGCTTGGAATCGCGGGCGACCTACGAGCAGTACTTC.

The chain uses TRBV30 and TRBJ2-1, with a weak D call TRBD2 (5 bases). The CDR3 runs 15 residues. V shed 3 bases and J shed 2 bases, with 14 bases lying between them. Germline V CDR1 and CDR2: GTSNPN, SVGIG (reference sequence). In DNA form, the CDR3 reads TGTGCCTGGAGCCCCGGGGAAGGCGCCTACAATGAGCAGTTCTTC. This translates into CAWSPGEGAYNEQFF.

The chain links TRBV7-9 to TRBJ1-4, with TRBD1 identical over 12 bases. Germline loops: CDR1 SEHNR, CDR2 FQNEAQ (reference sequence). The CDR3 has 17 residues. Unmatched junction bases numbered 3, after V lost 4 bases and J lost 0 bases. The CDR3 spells CASSWGQGAATNEKLFF. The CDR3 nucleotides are TGTGCCAGCAGCTGGGGACAGGGGGCAGCAACTAATGAAAAACTGTTTTTT. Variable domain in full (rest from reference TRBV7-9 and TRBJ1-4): DTGVSQNPRHKITKRGQNVTFRCDPISEHNRLYWYRQTLGQGPEFLTYFQNEAQLEKSRLLSDRFSAERPKGSFSTLEIQRTEQGDSAMYLCASSWGQGAATNEKLFFGSGTQLSVL.

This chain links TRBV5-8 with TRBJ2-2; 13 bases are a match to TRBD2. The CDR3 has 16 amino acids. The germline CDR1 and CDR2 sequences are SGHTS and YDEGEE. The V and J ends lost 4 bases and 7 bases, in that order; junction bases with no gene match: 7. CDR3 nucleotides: TGTGCCAGCAGCCTGAGGACTAGCGGGAGAATCGGGGAGCTGTTTTTT. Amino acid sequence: CASSLRTSGRIGELFF.

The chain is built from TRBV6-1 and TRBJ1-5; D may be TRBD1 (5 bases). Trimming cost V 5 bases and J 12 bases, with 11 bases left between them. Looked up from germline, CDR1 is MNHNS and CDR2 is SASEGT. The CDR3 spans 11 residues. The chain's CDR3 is CASSLQGIQHF. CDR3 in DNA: TGTGCCAGCAGTCTCCAGGGAATCCAGCATTTT.

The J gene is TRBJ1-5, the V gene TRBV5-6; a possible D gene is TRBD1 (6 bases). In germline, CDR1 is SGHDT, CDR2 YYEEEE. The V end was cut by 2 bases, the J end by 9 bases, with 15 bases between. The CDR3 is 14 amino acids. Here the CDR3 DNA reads TGTGCCAGCAGCTTATATGGGGGGCGTCGGCCCCAGCATTTT. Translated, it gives CASSLYGGRRPQHF.

The CDR3 bases are TGTGCCATCAGTGAGTCCCTGACTAGCGGGACACCAGATACGCAGTATTTT. It specifies CAISESLTSGTPDTQYF. This chain connects TRBV10-3 to TRBJ2-3; 11 bases fit TRBD2. The germline CDR1 and CDR2 sequences are ENHRY and SYGVKD. The CDR3 consists of 17 residues. The trim removed 0 bases at V and 4 bases at J, leaving 6 bases unmatched.

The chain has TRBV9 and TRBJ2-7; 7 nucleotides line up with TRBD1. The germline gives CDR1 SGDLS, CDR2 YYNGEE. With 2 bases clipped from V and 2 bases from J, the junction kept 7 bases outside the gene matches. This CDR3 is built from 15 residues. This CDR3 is CASSVLPGQPYEQYF. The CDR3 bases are TGTGCCAGCAGCGTTCTCCCGGGACAGCCCTACGAGCAGTACTTC. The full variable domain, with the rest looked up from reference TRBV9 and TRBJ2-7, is DSGVTQTPKHLITATGQRVTLRCSPRSGDLSVYWYQQSLDQGLQFLIQYYNGEERAKGNILERFSAQQFPDLHSELNLSSLELGDSALYFCASSVLPGQPYEQYFGPGTRLTVT.